These T cell receptor beta chains were read from a single sample in a study of vaccination and CD4 T cells after COVID-19. Antigen specificity for these receptors is unknown. TCRdb reprocessed the PCR reads with MiXCR, giving one entry per CDR3 protein. In the table there are 20,000 or so distinct CDR3 sequences, 35% to 50% of which are singletons. The sample in question was CD4+ T cells from blood, cultured in vitro, obtained after SARS-CoV-2 vaccination. These receptor sequences come from a human donor who had recovered from COVID-19. Each CDR3 is given with its conserved first and last residue. The order of the fields is J gene, D gene, clone size, V gene, CDR3 protein, CDR3 DNA. A D gene is named only where the DNA matches it firmly. Clone size is not always given. Where it is, it says once, few, many or a class for expanded clones.

TRBJ2-7 | TRBD1 | - | TRBV19 | CASRTTGAAYEQYF | TGTGCCAGTAGGACGACAGGGGCGGCCTACGAGCAGTACTTC
TRBJ1-1 | TRBD1 | - | TRBV6-2/TRBV6-3 | CASSRAGQGVSEAFF | TGTGCCAGCAGCAGGGCCGGACAGGGAGTCTCTGAAGCTTTCTTT
TRBJ1-1 | - | few | TRBV27 | CASSCPEAFF | TGTGCCAGCAGTTGCCCTGAAGCTTTCTTT
TRBJ2-5 | TRBD2 | once | TRBV5-4 | CASSLVAGGGKTQYF | TGTGCCAGCAGCTTGGTAGCGGGGGGCGGGAAGACCCAGTACTTC
TRBJ1-5 | - | few | TRBV6-1 | CASSENRGSGQPQHF | TGTGCCAGCAGTGAAAATCGGGGGTCGGGACAGCCCCAGCATTTT
TRBJ1-5 | TRBD1 | medium-sized | TRBV7-8 | CASSRDRVGQPQHF | TGTGCCAGCAGCCGGGACAGGGTAGGCCAGCCCCAGCATTTT
TRBJ1-2 | - | - | TRBV6-2/TRBV6-3 | CASSYSSMGGGYTF | TGTGCCAGCAGTTACTCGTCCATGGGGGGCGGCTACACCTTC
TRBJ1-5 | - | few | TRBV20-1 | CSAREGDFRDHQPQHF | TGCAGTGCTAGAGAAGGGGACTTTAGGGACCATCAGCCCCAGCATTTT
TRBJ2-3 | - | - | TRBV20-1 | CSARVRGRTDTQYF | TGCAGTGCTAGGGTCCGGGGGCGAACAGATACGCAGTATTTT
TRBJ2-3 | - | few | TRBV7-6 | CASSEHRDTQYF | TGTGCCAGCAGCGAGCATAGGGATACGCAGTATTTT
TRBJ1-1 | - | - | TRBV6-1 | CASRGGSAAFF | TGTGCCAGCAGGGGCGGTTCGGCGGCTTTCTTT
TRBJ1-1 | - | - | TRBV19 | CAGSPTGLMNTEAFF | TGTGCCGGTAGTCCGACAGGACTAATGAACACTGAAGCTTTCTTT
TRBJ2-5 | - | - | TRBV6-2/TRBV6-3 | CASSYDLSLTQYF | TGTGCCAGCAGTTACGATCTCTCCTTGACCCAGTACTTC
TRBJ1-2 | - | few | TRBV6-1 | CASSAPSGVNYGYTF | TGTGCCAGCAGTGCTCCCTCAGGGGTCAACTATGGCTACACCTTC
TRBJ2-1 | - | - | TRBV20-1 | CSATRHNEQFF | TGCAGTGCTACCCGCCACAATGAGCAGTTCTTC